This T cell receptor beta chain was found in a study of spatial heterogeneity in lung cancer. Study in general: Alpha-chain sequences were consistently detected in smaller numbers than beta-chain sequences.

Germline V gives CDR1 ENHRY, CDR2 SYGVKD. V lost 10 bases to trimming and J lost 2 bases, with 18 bases between them. CDR3 length: 14 residues. In this sample, this clonotype turned up many times. TCRdb recomputed calls from the 5' RACE reads with MiXCR, one row per CDR3 protein. Of 51,000 or so distinct CDR3 sequences in the sample, 6.5% to 7.5% were seen once. The time point was: blood at routine non-recurrence follow-up after resection. From tumor, nontumor lung or frozen PBMC, whole RNA was taken unsorted for sequencing. The material was PBMCs, obtained at follow-up. The V and J genes are TRBV10-3 and TRBJ2-7; TRBD2 is a possible D gene (6 bases). The sequence was obtained from a female donor with early-stage non-small cell lung cancer. CDR3 coding DNA: TGTGCCACCCGGGAGACCAGGGAAACCTACGAGCAGTACTTC. It codes for CATRETRETYEQYF.